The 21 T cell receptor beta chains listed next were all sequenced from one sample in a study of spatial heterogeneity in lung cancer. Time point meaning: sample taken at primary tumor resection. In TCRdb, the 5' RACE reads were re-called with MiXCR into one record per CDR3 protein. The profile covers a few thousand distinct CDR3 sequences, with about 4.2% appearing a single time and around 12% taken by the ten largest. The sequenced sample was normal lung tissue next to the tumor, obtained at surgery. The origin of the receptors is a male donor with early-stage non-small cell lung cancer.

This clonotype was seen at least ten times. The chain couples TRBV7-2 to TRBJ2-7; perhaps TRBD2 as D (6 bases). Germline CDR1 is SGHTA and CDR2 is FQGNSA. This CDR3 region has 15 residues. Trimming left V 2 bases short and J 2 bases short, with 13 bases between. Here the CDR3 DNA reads TGTGCCAGCAGCTTAAGGGGAGGCCCAACCTACGAGCAGTACTTC. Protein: CASSLRGGPTYEQYF.

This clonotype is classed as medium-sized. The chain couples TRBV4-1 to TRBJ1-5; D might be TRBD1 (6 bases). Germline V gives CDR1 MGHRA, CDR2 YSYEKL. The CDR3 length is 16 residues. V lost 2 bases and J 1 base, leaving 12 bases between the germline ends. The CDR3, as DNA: TGCGCCAGCAGCCAACAGGACAGCCCGAGCAATCAGCCCCAGCATTTT. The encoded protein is CASSQQDSPSNQPQHF.

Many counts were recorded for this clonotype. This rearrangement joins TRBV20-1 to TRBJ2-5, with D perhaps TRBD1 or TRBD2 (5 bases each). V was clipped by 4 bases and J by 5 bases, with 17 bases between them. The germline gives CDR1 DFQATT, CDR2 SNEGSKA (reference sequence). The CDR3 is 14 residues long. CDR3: CSAMPSGPRETQYF. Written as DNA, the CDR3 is TGCAGTGCTATGCCCTCGGGACCCAGGGAGACCCAGTACTTC.

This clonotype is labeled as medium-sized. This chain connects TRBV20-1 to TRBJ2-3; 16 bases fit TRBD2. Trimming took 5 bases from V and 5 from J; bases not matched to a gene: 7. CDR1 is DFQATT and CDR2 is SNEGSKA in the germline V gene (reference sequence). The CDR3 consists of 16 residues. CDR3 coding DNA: TGCAGTGCTCCGGGGACTAGCGGGGGGGTTCAAGATACGCAGTATTTT. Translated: CSAPGTSGGVQDTQYF.

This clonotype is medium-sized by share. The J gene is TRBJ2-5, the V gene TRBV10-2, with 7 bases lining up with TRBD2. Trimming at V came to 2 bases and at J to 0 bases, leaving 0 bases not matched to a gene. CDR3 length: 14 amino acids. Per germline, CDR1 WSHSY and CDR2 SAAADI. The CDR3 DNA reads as TGCGCCAGCAGTGAGCGGGAGGACCAAGAGACCCAGTACTTC. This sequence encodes CASSEREDQETQYF.

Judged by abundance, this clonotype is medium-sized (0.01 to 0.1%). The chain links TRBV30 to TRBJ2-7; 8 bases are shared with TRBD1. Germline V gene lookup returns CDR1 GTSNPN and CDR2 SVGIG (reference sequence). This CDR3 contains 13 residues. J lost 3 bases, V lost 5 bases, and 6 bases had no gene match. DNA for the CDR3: TGTGCCTGGGGCACAGGGGGTTTCTACGAGCAGTACTTC. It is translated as CAWGTGGFYEQYF.

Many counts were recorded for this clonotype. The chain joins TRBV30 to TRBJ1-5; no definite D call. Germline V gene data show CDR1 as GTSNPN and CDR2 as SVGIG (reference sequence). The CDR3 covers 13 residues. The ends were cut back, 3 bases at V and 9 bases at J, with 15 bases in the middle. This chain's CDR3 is CAWSPGPGRPQHF. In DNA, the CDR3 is TGTGCCTGGAGCCCAGGACCGGGAAGGCCCCAGCATTTT.

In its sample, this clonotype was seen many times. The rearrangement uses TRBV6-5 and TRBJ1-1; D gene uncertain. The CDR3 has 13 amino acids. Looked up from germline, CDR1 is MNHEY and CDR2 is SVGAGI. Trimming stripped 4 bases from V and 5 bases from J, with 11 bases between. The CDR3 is CASSFGRRTEAFF. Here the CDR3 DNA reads TGTGCCAGCAGTTTTGGACGCCGTACTGAAGCTTTCTTT.

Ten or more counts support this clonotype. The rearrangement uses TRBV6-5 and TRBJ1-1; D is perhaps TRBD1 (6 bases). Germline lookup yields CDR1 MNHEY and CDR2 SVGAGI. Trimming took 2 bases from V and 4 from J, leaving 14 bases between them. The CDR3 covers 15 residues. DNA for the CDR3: TGTGCCAGCAGTTACGCACAGGGTGCGGGCACTGAAGCTTTCTTT. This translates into CASSYAQGAGTEAFF.

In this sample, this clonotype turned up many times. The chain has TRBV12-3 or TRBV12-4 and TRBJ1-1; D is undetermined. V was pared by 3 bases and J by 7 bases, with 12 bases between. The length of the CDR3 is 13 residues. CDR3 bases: TGTGCCAGCAGTTTCGGGATAGGCAGTGAAGCTTTCTTT. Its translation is CASSFGIGSEAFF.

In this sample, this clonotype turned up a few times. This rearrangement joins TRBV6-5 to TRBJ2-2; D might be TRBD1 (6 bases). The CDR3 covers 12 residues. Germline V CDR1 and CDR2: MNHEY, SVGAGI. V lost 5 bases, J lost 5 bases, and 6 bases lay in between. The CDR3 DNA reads TGTGCCAGCAGTAGGGGGACCGGGGAGCTGTTTTTT. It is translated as CASSRGTGELFF.

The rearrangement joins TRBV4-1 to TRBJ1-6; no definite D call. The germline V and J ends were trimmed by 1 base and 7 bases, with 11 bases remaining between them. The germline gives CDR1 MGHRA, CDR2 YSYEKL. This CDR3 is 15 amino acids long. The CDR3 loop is CASSQAAWWNSPLHF. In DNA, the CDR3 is TGCGCCAGCAGCCAAGCGGCATGGTGGAATTCACCCCTCCACTTT.

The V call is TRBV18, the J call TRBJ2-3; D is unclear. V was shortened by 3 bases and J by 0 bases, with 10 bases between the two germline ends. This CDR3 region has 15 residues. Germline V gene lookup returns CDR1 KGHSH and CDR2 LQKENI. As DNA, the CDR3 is TGTGCCAGCTCACCTACAGCTTCTAGCACAGATACGCAGTATTTT. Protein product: CASSPTASSTDTQYF.

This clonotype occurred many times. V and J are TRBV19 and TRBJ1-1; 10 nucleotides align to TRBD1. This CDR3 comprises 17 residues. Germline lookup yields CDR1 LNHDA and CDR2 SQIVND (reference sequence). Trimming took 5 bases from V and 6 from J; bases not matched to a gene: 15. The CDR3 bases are TGTGCCAGTAGTGCGACAGGGGGCGCATCGTGGGGACCTGAAGCTTTCTTT. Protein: CASSATGGASWGPEAFF.

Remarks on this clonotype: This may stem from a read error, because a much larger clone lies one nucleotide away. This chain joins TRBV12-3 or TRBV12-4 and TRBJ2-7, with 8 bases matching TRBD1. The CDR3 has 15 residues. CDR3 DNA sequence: TGTGCCAGCAGCCCTGACAGGGGCGCCTCCTACGAGCAGTCCTTC. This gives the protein CASSPDRGASYEQSF.

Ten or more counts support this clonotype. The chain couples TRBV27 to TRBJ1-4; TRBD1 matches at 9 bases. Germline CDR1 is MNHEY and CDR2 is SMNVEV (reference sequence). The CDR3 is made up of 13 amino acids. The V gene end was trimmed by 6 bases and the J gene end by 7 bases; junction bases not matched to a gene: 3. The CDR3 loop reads CASRQGAGEKLFF. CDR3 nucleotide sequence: TGTGCCAGCAGACAGGGGGCGGGTGAAAAACTGTTTTTT.

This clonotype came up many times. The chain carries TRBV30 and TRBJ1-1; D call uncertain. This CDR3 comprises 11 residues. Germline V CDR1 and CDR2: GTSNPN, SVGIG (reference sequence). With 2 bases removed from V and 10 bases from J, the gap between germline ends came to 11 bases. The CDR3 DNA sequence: TGTGCCTGGAGTAGCGGGAATACAGCTTTCTTT. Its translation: CAWSSGNTAFF.

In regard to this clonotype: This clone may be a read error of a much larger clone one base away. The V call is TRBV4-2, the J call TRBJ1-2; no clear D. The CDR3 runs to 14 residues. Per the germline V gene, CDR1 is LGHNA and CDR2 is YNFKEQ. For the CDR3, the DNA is TGTGCCAGCAGCCAAGATTGGCAGATCCATGGCCACACCTTC. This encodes CASSQDWQIHGHTF.

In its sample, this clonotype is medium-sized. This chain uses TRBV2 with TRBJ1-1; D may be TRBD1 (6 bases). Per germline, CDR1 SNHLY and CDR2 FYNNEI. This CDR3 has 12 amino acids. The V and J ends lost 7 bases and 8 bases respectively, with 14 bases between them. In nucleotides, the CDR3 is TGTGCCAGCAAGTACAGGGCTTGGGAAGCTTTCTTT. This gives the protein CASKYRAWEAFF.

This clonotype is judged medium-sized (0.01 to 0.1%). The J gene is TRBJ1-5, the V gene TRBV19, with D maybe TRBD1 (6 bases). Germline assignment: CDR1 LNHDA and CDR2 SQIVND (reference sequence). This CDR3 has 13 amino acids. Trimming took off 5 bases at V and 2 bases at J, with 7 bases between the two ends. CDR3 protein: CASSRQGNQPQHF. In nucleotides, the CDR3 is TGTGCCAGTAGTCGACAGGGCAATCAGCCCCAGCATTTT.

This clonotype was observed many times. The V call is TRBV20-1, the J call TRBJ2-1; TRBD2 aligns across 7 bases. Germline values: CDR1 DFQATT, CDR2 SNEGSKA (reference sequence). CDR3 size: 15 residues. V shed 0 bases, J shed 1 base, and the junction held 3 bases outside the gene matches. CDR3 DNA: TGCAGTGCTAGAGATGTAGCGGGTTCCTACAATGAGCAGTTCTTC. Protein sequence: CSARDVAGSYNEQFF.